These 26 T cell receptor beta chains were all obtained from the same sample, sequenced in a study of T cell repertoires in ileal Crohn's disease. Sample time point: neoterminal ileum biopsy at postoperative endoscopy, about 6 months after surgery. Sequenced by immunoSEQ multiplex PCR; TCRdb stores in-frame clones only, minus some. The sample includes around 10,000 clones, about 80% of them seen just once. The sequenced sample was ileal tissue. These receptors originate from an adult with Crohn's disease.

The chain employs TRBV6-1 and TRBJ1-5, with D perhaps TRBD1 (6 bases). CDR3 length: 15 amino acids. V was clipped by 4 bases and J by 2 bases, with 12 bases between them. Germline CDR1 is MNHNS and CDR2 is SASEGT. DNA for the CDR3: TGTGCCAGCAGTGTAAGGGGGAGCGGCAATCAGCCCCAGCATTTT. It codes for CASSVRGSGNQPQHF.

The CDR3 sequence is CASRGGVGAEQFF. CDR3 bases: TGTGCCAGCAGGGGGGGTGTTGGAGCTGAGCAGTTCTTC. The chain is built from TRBV6-5 and TRBJ2-1; TRBD2 might be the D (6 bases). Trimming pared 6 bases from V and 9 bases from J, leaving 15 bases between. The CDR3 is 13 residues long. The germline V gene has CDR1 MNHEY and CDR2 SVGAGI.

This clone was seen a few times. The CDR3 DNA follows: TGTGCCAGCAGTTACGGGGGAGGTCAGCCCCAGCATTTT. Residues: CASSYGGGQPQHF. The V gene is TRBV6-5, the J gene TRBJ1-5; TRBD1 might be the D (5 bases). V was pared by 2 bases and J by 6 bases, with 8 bases between. CDR3 length: 13 amino acids. From germline, CDR1 is MNHEY and CDR2 SVGAGI.

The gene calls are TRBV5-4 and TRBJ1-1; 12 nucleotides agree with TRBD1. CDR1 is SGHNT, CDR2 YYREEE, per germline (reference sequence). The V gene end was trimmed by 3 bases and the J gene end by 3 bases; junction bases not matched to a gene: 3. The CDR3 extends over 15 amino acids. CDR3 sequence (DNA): TGTGCCAGCAGCTCGGGACAGGGGGCGTACACTGAAGCTTTCTTT. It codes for CASSSGQGAYTEAFF.

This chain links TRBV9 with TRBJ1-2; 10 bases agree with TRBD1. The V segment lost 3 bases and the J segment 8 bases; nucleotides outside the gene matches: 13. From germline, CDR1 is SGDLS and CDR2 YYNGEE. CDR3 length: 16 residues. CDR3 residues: CASSARPGQGMEGYTF. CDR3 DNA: TGTGCCAGCAGCGCGAGGCCGGGACAGGGGATGGAAGGCTACACCTTC.

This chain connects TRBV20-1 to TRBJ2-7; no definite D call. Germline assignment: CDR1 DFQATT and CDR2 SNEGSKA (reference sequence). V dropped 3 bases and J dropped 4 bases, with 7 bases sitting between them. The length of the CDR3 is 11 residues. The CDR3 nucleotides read TGCAGTGCTAGTTATCAGTACGAGCAGTACTTC. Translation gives CSASYQYEQYF.

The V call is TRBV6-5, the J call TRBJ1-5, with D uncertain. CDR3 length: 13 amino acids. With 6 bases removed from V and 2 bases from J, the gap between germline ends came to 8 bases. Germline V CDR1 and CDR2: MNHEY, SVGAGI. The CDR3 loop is CASRQSRNQPQHF. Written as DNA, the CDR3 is TGTGCCAGCAGGCAGTCACGCAATCAGCCCCAGCATTTT.

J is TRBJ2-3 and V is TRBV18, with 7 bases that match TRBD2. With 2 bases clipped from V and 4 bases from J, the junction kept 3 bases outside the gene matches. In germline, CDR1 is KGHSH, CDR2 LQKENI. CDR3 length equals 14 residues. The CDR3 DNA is TGTGCCAGCTCACCAACCGGGAGGTCAGATACGCAGTATTTT. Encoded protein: CASSPTGRSDTQYF.

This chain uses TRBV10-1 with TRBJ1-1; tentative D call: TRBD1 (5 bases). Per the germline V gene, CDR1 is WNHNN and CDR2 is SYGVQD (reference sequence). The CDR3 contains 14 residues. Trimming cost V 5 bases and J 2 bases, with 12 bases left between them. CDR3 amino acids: CASSRDSSNTEAFF. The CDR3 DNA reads TGCGCCAGCAGTCGGGACTCTTCTAACACTGAAGCTTTCTTT.

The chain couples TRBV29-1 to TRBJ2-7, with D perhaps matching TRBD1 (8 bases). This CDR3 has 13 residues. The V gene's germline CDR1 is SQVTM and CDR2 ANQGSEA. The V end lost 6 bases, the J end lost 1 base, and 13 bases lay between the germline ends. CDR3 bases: TGCAGCGTACAGGGGGGGAATTCCTACGAGCAGTACTTC. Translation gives CSVQGGNSYEQYF.

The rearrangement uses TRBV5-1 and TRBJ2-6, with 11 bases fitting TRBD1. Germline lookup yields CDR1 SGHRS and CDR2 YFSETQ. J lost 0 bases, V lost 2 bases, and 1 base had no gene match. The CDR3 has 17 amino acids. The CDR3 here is CASSFGTGGSGANVLTF. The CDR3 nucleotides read TGCGCCAGCAGCTTCGGGACAGGGGGCTCTGGGGCCAACGTCCTGACTTTC.

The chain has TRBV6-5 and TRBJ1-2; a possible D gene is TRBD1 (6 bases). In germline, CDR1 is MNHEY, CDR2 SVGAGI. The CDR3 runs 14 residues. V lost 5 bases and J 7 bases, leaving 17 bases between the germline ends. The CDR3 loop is CASSPRGGLGGYTF. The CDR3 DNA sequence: TGTGCCAGCAGTCCCAGAGGGGGTTTGGGTGGCTACACCTTC.

This CDR3 is CASSELAGGQAEQFF. CDR3 DNA sequence: TGTGCCAGCAGTGAACTAGCGGGGGGGCAGGCTGAGCAGTTCTTC. V gene TRBV6-1 combines with J gene TRBJ2-1; 12 nucleotides agree with TRBD2. Trimming cost V 2 bases and J 9 bases; bases outside gene matches: 5. Germline CDR1 reads MNHNS; CDR2 reads SASEGT. The CDR3 extends over 15 amino acids.

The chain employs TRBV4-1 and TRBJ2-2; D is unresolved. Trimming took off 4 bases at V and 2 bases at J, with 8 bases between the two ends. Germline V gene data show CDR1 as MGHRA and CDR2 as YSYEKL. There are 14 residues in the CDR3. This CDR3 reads CASSRAPNTGELFF. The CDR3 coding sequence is TGCGCCAGCAGCCGAGCGCCTAACACCGGGGAGCTGTTTTTT.

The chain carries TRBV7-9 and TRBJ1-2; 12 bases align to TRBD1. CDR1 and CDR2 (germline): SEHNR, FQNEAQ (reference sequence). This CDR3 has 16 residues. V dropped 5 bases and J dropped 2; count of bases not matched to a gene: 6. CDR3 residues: CASSPKGQGANYGYTF. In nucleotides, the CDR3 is TGTGCCAGCAGCCCTAAGGGACAGGGGGCCAACTATGGCTACACCTTC. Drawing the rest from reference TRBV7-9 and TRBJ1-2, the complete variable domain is DTGVSQNPRHKITKRGQNVTFRCDPISEHNRLYWYRQTLGQGPEFLTYFQNEAQLEKSRLLSDRFSAERPKGSFSTLEIQRTEQGDSAMYLCASSPKGQGANYGYTFGSGTRLTVV.

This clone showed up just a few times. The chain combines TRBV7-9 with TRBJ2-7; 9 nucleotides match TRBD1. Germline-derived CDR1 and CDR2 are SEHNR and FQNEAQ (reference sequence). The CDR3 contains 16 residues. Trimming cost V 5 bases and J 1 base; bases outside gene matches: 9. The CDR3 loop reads CASSPRDRDKSYEQYF. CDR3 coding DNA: TGTGCCAGCAGCCCCCGGGACAGGGATAAATCCTACGAGCAGTACTTC.

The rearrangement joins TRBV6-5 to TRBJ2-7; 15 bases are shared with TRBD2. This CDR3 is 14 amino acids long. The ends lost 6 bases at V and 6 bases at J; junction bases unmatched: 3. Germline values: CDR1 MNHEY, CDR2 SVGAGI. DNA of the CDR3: TGTGCCAGCAGCCGGACTAGCGGGGGGGTCGAGCAGTACTTC. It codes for CASSRTSGGVEQYF.

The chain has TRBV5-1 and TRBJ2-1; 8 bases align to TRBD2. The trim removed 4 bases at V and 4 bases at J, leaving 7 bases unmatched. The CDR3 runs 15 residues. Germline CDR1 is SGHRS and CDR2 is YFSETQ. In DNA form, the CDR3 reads TGCGCCAGCAGCCGACCGGGACTAGGGTACAATGAGCAGTTCTTC. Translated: CASSRPGLGYNEQFF.

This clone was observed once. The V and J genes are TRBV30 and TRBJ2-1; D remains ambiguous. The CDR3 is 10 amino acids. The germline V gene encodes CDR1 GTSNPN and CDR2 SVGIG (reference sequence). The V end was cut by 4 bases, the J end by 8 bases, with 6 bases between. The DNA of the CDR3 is TGTGCCTGGATCGGTTATGAGCAGTTCTTC. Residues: CAWIGYEQFF. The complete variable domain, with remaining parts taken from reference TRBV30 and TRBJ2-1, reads SQTIHQWPATLVQPVGSPLSLECTVEGTSNPNLYWYRQAAGRGLQLLFYSVGIGQISSEVPQNLSASRPQDRQFILSSKKLLLSDSGFYLCAWIGYEQFFGPGTRLTVL.

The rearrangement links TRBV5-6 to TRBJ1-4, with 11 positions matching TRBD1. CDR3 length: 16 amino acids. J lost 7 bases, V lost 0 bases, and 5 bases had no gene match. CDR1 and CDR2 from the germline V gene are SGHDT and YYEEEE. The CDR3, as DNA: TGTGCCAGCAGCTTGGGACCCGGGACAGGGGGTGAAAAACTGTTTTTT. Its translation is CASSLGPGTGGEKLFF.

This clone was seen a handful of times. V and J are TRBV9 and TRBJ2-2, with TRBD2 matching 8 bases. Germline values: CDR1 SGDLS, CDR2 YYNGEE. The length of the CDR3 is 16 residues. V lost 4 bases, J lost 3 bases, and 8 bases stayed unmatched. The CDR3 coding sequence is TGTGCCAGCAGCCAACTGCGGGGGGCGTACACCGGGGAGCTGTTTTTT. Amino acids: CASSQLRGAYTGELFF.

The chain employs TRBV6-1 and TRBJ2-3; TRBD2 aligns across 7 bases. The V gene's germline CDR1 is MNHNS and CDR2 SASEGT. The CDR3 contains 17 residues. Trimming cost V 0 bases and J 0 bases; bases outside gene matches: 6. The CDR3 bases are TGTGCCAGCAGTGAAGCGGGGGGGTACACTAGCACAGATACGCAGTATTTT. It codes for CASSEAGGYTSTDTQYF.

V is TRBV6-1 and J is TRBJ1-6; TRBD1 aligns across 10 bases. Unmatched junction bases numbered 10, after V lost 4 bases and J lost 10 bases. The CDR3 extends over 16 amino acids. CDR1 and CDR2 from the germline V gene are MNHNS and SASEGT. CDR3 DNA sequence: TGTGCCAGCAGTGCCCTCCCGACAGGGGGCAGATCACCCCTCCACTTT. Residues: CASSALPTGGRSPLHF.

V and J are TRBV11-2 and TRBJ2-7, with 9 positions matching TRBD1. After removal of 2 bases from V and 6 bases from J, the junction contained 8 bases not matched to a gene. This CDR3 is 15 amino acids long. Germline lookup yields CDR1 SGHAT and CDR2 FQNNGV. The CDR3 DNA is TGTGCCAGCAGCTTACTCGACAGGGGGGGGGTCGAGCAGTACTTC. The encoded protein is CASSLLDRGGVEQYF.

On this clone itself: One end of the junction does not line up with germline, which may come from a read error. In DNA form, the CDR3 reads TGTGCTAGCAGCCTCGGACAGGGTTTGGGCGGGGAGCTGTTTTTT. It specifies CASSLGQGLGGELFF. The rearrangement joins TRBV7-7 to TRBJ2-2; 8 positions match TRBD1. The CDR3 is 15 residues long. CDR1 is SSHAT, CDR2 FNYEAQ, per germline (reference sequence).

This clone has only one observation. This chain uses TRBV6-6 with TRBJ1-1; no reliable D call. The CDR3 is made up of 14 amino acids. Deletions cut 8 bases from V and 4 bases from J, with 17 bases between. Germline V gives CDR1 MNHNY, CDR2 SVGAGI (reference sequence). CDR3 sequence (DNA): TGTGCCAGCCTTCCTCGGGCGGGTAGCACTGAAGCTTTCTTT. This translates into CASLPRAGSTEAFF.